This TCR beta chain was identified during a study of T cells after yellow fever vaccination. Study-level results: Most primary-vaccination clones recurred post-booster (approximately 95% CD4, about 87% CD8).

CDR3 length: 16 residues. Trimming stripped 4 bases from V and 2 bases from J, with 16 bases between. CDR1 is SEHNR, CDR2 FQNEAQ, per germline (reference sequence). In this sample, this clonotype turned up a few times. Its antigen is currently unknown. TCRdb recomputed calls from the 5' RACE reads with MiXCR, one row per CDR3 protein. The data hold some 320,000 distinct CDR3 sequences, with around 4.4% observed a single time. The V gene is TRBV7-9, the J gene TRBJ2-3; no firm D call. The TCR sequence derives from a man in his late teens or twenties who received the YFV17D yellow fever vaccine. The sample consisted of PBMCs, taken 15 days after the yellow fever booster vaccination. CDR3 in amino acids: CASSYNPRRTTDTQYF. CDR3 DNA sequence: TGTGCCAGCAGCTACAATCCCCGCCGGACCACAGATACGCAGTATTTT.